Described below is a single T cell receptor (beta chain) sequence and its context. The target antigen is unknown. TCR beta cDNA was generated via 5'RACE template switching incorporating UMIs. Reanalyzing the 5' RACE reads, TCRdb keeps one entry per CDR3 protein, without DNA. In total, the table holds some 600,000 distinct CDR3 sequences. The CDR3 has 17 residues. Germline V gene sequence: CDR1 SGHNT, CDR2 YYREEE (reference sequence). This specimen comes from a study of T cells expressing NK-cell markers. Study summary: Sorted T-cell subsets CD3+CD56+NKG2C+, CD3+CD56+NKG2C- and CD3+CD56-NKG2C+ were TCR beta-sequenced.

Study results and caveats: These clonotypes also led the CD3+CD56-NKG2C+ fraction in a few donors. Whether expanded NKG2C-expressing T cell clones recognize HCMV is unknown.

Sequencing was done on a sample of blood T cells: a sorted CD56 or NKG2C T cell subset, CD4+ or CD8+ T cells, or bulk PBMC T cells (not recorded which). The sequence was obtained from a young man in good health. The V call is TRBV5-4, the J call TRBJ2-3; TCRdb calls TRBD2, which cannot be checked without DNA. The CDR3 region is CASSLAASAAGTDTQYF.